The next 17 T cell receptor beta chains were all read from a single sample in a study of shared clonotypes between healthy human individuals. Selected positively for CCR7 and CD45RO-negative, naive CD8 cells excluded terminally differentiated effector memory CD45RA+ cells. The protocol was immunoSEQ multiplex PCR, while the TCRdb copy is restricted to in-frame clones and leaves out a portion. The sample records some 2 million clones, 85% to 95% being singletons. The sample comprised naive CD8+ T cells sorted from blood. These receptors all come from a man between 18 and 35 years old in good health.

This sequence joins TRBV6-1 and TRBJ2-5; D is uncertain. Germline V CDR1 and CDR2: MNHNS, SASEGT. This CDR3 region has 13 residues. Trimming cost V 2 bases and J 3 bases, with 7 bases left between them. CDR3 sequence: CASSEPLKETQYF. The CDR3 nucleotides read TGTGCCAGCAGTGAACCCCTGAAAGAGACCCAGTACTTC.

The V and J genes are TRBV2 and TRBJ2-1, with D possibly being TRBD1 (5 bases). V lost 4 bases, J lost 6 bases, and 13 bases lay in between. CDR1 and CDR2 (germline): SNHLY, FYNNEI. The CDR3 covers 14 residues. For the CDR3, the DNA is TGTGCCAGCAGTGGGACAAATCGTCCCAATGAGCAGTTCTTC. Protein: CASSGTNRPNEQFF.

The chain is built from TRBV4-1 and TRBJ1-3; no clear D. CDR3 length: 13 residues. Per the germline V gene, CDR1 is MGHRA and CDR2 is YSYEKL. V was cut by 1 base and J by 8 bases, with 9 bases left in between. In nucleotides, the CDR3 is TGCGCCAGCAGCCAAGGATTTCCTGACACCATATATTTT. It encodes CASSQGFPDTIYF.

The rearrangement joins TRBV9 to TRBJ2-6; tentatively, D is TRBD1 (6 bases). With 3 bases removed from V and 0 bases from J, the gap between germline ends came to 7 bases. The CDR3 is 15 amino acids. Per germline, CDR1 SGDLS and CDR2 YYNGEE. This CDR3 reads CASSGGHSGANVLTF. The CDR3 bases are TGTGCCAGCAGCGGGGGGCACTCTGGGGCCAACGTCCTGACTTTC.

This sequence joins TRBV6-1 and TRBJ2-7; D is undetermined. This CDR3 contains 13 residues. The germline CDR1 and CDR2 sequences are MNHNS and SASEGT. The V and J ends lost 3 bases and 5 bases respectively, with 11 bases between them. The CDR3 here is CASSETDYHEQYF. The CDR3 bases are TGTGCCAGCAGTGAGACGGATTACCACGAGCAGTACTTC.

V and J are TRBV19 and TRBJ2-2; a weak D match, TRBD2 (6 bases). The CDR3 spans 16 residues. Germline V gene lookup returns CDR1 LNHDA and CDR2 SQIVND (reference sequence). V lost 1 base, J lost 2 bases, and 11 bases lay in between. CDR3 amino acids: CASSIVAGSNTGELFF. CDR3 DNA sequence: TGTGCCAGTAGTATAGTAGCCGGGAGCAACACCGGGGAGCTGTTTTTT.

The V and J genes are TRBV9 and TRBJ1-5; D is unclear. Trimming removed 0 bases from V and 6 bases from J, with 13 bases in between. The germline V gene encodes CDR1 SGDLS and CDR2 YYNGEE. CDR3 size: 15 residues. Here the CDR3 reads CASSVGETVPQPQHF. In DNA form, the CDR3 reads TGTGCCAGCAGCGTAGGGGAAACGGTACCTCAGCCCCAGCATTTT.

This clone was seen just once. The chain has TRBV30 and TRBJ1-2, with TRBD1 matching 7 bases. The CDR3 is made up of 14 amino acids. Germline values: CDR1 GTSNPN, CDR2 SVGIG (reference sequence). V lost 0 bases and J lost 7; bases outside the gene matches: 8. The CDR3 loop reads CAWSVPQGQGGYTF. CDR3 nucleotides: TGTGCCTGGAGTGTGCCACAGGGGCAGGGTGGCTACACCTTC. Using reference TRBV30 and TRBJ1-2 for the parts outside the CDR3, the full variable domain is SQTIHQWPATLVQPVGSPLSLECTVEGTSNPNLYWYRQAAGRGLQLLFYSVGIGQISSEVPQNLSASRPQDRQFILSSKKLLLSDSGFYLCAWSVPQGQGGYTFGSGTRLTVV.

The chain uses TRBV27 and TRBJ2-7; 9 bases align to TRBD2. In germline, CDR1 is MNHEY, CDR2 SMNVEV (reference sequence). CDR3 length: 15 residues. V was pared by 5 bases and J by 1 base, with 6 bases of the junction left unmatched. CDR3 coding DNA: TGTGCCAGCAGTCAAATAGCGGGGGAGTCCTACGAGCAGTACTTC. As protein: CASSQIAGESYEQYF.

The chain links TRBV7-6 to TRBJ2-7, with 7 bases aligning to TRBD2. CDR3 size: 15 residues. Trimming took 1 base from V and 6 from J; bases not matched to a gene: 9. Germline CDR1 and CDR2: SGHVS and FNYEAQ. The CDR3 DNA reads TGTGCCAGCAGCTTAGTCATGAGCGGGAAAAGCGAGCAGTACTTC. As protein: CASSLVMSGKSEQYF.

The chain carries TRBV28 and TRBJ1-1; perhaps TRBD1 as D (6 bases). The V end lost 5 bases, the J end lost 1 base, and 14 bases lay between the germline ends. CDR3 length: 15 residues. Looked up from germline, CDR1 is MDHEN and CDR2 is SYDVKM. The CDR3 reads CASSGHREGNTEAFF. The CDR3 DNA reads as TGTGCCAGCAGTGGACACAGGGAGGGGAACACTGAAGCTTTCTTT.

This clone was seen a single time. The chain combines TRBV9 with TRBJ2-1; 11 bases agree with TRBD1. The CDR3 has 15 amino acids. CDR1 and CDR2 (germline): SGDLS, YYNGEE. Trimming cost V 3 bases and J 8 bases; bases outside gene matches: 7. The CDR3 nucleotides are TGTGCCAGCAGCGGGGACAGGGGGTCCTCTCATGAGCAGTTCTTC. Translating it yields CASSGDRGSSHEQFF.

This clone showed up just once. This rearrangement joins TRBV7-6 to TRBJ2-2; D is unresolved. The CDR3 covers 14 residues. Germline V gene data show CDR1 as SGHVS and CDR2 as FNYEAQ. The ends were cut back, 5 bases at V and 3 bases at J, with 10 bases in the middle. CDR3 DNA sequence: TGTGCCAGCAGCAGTACGTTGGACACCGGGGAGCTGTTTTTT. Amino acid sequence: CASSSTLDTGELFF.

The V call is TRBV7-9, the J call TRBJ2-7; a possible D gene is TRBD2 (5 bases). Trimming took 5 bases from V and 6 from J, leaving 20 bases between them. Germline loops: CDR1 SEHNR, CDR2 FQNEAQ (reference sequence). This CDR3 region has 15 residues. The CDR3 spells CASSPPWSRGSEQYF. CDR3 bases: TGTGCCAGCAGCCCCCCCTGGTCGAGAGGGAGCGAGCAGTACTTC.

CDR3 sequence (DNA): TGCGCCAGCAGCCAAGATTTCACAGGCGGAGGGCTTTATGAGCAGTTCTTC. It is translated as CASSQDFTGGGLYEQFF. The chain has TRBV4-1 and TRBJ2-1; D is perhaps TRBD2 (6 bases). This CDR3 is built from 17 residues. V was pared by 0 bases and J by 8 bases, with 20 bases between. Germline V CDR1 and CDR2: MGHRA, YSYEKL.

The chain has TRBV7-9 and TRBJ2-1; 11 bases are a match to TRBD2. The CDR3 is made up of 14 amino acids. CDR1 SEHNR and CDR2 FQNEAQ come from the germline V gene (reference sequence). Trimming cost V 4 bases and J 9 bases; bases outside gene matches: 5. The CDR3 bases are TGTGCCAGCAGCTCGACTAGCGGGGAACCTGAGCAGTTCTTC. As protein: CASSSTSGEPEQFF. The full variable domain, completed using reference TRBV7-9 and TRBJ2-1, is DTGVSQNPRHKITKRGQNVTFRCDPISEHNRLYWYRQTLGQGPEFLTYFQNEAQLEKSRLLSDRFSAERPKGSFSTLEIQRTEQGDSAMYLCASSSTSGEPEQFFGPGTRLTVL.

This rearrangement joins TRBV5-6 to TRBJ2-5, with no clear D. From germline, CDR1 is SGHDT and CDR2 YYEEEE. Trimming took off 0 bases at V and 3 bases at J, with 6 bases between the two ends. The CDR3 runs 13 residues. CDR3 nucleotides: TGTGCCAGCAGCTTGGGTCCTAAAGAGACCCAGTACTTC. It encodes CASSLGPKETQYF.